The rows below give T cell receptor beta chains drawn from one sample of a study of vaccination and CD4 T cells after COVID-19. MiXCR was run by TCRdb on the PCR reads, yielding one entry per CDR3 protein. Of 15,000 to 19,000 distinct CDR3 sequences detected, around 40% appear once; the ten largest clones hold 4.5% to 7%. The antigens of these receptors remain unknown. Here the sequenced sample was CD4+ T cells from blood, cultured in vitro, taken before SARS-CoV-2 vaccination. Receptors originate from a human donor who had recovered from COVID-19. The CDR3 runs from the conserved cysteine through the conserved F or W. Fields, in order: clone size, D gene, V gene, J gene, CDR3 DNA, CDR3 protein. D genes are given only for firm matches. Not every row has a clone size; where given, it reads once, few, many or a size class.

.	.	TRBV10-1	TRBJ2-5	TGCGCCAGCAGTCCTCTGGGGCAGCAAGAGACCCAGTACTTC	CASSPLGQQETQYF
.	.	TRBV18	TRBJ1-5	TGTGCCAGCTCACCAGAAGGTGATCAGCCCCAGCATTTT	CASSPEGDQPQHF
few	.	TRBV15	TRBJ2-7	TGTGCCACCAGCAGAGATGAGTACGAGCAGTACTTC	CATSRDEYEQYF
.	.	TRBV7-8	TRBJ1-2	TGTGCCAGCAGCCCCGATGGAAACTATGGCTACACCTTC	CASSPDGNYGYTF
few	.	TRBV4-1	TRBJ1-5	TGCGCCAGCAGCCAAATTGGAGAGGGGAGGGATCAGCCCCAGCATTTT	CASSQIGEGRDQPQHF
few	.	TRBV19	TRBJ1-5	TGTGCCAGTAGTATCCCGGACGCGGGGGATCAGCCCCAGCATTTT	CASSIPDAGDQPQHF
.	.	TRBV7-3	TRBJ2-2	TGTGCCAGCAGCTCCAGGGGATCGCCGAACACCGGGGAGCTGTTTTTT	CASSSRGSPNTGELFF
.	.	TRBV18	TRBJ1-1	TGTGCCAGCTCACAGACCCCCGGGGGGGGTGTGTCCACTGAAGCTTTCTTT	CASSQTPGGGVSTEAFF
.	TRBD2	TRBV6-1	TRBJ2-7	TGTGCCAGCAGTCCTCACGGCGGGAGCTCCTACGAGCAGTACTTC	CASSPHGGSSYEQYF
.	.	TRBV29-1	TRBJ2-7	TGCAGCGTGGAGCAGGGCGGACCTTCCGAGCAGTACTTC	CSVEQGGPSEQYF
few	TRBD1	TRBV6-1	TRBJ1-2	TGTGCCAGCAGTAATCCAACCGGGACAGGGGGCGGCTACACCTTC	CASSNPTGTGGGYTF
.	TRBD2	TRBV10-3	TRBJ2-7	TGTGCCATCAGTGAGGACCCAAGCGGGAGGAACGACGAGCAGTACTTC	CAISEDPSGRNDEQYF
.	TRBD1	TRBV10-3	TRBJ2-7	TGTGCCATCAGTGACCGGGACAGTACTCGCGAGCAGTACTTC	CAISDRDSTREQYF
few	.	TRBV6-5	TRBJ2-2	TGTGCCAGCAGTTACTCTCCCAGTTTTGTGAACACCGGGGAGCTGTTTTTT	CASSYSPSFVNTGELFF
once	TRBD1	TRBV20-1	TRBJ1-6	TGCAGTGCAGAAAGGACAGGAAGCTCCTATAATTCACCCCTCCACTTT	CSAERTGSSYNSPLHF
.	TRBD1	TRBV4-3	TRBJ2-5	TGCGCCAGCAGCCAAGTCCCAGGACAGGGCCAGAAGACCCAGTACTTC	CASSQVPGQGQKTQYF
.	TRBD1	TRBV20-1	TRBJ1-4	TGCAGTGCTATTCCATACCGGGACAGGGGCCGCATGGGCACCAAAAAACTGTTTTTT	CSAIPYRDRGRMGTKKLFF
few	TRBD2	TRBV6-1	TRBJ2-3	TGTGCCAGCACTACTAGCGGGAGCACAGATACGCAGTATTTT	CASTTSGSTDTQYF
few	.	TRBV15	TRBJ1-2	TGTGCCACCAGCGGACGGACCGCGGCTAACTATGGCTACACCTTC	CATSGRTAANYGYTF
.	TRBD2	TRBV4-3	TRBJ2-3	TGCGCCAGCAGCCAACAAACTAGCGGGGGAATCACAGATACGCAGTATTTT	CASSQQTSGGITDTQYF
.	TRBD1	TRBV12-3/TRBV12-4	TRBJ2-6	TGTGCCAGCAGTTTGGGGACAGGGGACGCTGGGGCCAACGTCCTGACTTTC	CASSLGTGDAGANVLTF
.	TRBD2	TRBV19	TRBJ2-3	TGTGCCAGTAGTATAGGACTAGCGGGGGGGCCGGGCGCGCCAGATACGCAGTATTTT	CASSIGLAGGPGAPDTQYF
.	.	TRBV11-3	TRBJ2-7	TGTGCCAGCAGTGGTACAGGGAGGGACGAGCAGTACTTC	CASSGTGRDEQYF
.	.	TRBV28	TRBJ1-1	TGTGCCAGCAGTTTTAACTGGCGTTTGGGCACTGAAGCTTTCTTT	CASSFNWRLGTEAFF
.	TRBD1	TRBV6-5	TRBJ1-2	TGTGCCAGCAGTTACTCCGGACAGGGGGTGGGGGGCTACACCTTC	CASSYSGQGVGGYTF
.	.	TRBV5-1	TRBJ1-2	TGCGCCAGCAGCTTTATGGGAGTGGCAGGAGCCGGCTACACCTTC	CASSFMGVAGAGYTF
.	TRBD1	TRBV15	TRBJ2-2	TGTGCCACCAGCAGAGCCGGGACAGGAGTTTCCGGGGAGCTGTTTTTT	CATSRAGTGVSGELFF
.	.	TRBV11-2	TRBJ1-5	TGTGCCAGCAGCTCCCGGGATCAGCCCCAGCATTTT	CASSSRDQPQHF
few	.	TRBV7-6	TRBJ2-5	TGTGCCAGCAGCTTACTGGGGGCGGAGGAGACCCAGTACTTC	CASSLLGAEETQYF
.	TRBD2	TRBV19	TRBJ2-1	TGTGCCAGTAGTACAGTAGCGGGAGGGCCCAGCGAGCAGTTCTTC	CASSTVAGGPSEQFF
.	TRBD2	TRBV20-1	TRBJ2-2	TGCAGTGCCAGTCCTAGCGGGAGGGCCACCGGGGAGCTGTTTTTT	CSASPSGRATGELFF
few	TRBD2	TRBV6-2/TRBV6-3	TRBJ2-1	TGTGCCAGCAGTTACTCGCCACCGGGACTAGCGGGAGGGCCTGGGGATGAGCAGTTCTTC	CASSYSPPGLAGGPGDEQFF
.	.	TRBV27	TRBJ1-2	TGTGCCAGCGGAACAGGGCACAACTATGGCTACACCTTC	CASGTGHNYGYTF
medium-sized	.	TRBV20-1	TRBJ1-1	TGCAGTGCTAGCGACAGCCAGAGGGGAGCTTTCTTT	CSASDSQRGAFF
.	TRBD1	TRBV20-1	TRBJ1-1	TGCAGTGCCCCCGGGACAGGGGGGATAGAAGCTTTCTTT	CSAPGTGGIEAFF
.	.	TRBV11-3	TRBJ2-4	TGTGCCAGCAGCCCTCAGGGGGGAAACATTCAGTACTTC	CASSPQGGNIQYF
.	.	TRBV7-8	TRBJ1-2	TGTGCCAGCAGCCCCGAGGTGGGGGCGTGGTATGGCTACACCTTC	CASSPEVGAWYGYTF
.	.	TRBV7-9	TRBJ1-5	TGTGCCAGCAGCTTAAACTGGAATCAGCCCCAGCATTTT	CASSLNWNQPQHF
.	TRBD1	TRBV7-2	TRBJ1-1	TGTGCCAGCAGCTTAGGACAGGGGGTCAACACTGAAGCTTTCTTT	CASSLGQGVNTEAFF
few	.	TRBV28	TRBJ1-2	TGTGCCAGCTCACAGGATAACTATGGCTACACCTTC	CASSQDNYGYTF
.	TRBD1	TRBV20-1	TRBJ1-2	TGCAGTCCCGACCTACAGGGGGCGCCGGACTATGGCTACACCTTC	CSPDLQGAPDYGYTF
few	TRBD2	TRBV7-9	TRBJ2-4	TGTGCCAGCAGCTTAGGGTCGGGGGGTCCCCTTTCGGCCAAAAACATTCAGTACTTC	CASSLGSGGPLSAKNIQYF
.	.	TRBV6-1	TRBJ1-1	TGTGCCAGCAGCCTCCAGGATGAGTTGAACACTGAAGCTTTCTTT	CASSLQDELNTEAFF
.	.	TRBV20-1	TRBJ1-2	TGCAGTGCTAGTATGGGGGTAGGCTACACCTTC	CSASMGVGYTF
.	TRBD1	TRBV20-1	TRBJ1-1	TGCAGTGCTAAAACGATACAGGGGCCGAACACTGAAGCTTTCTTT	CSAKTIQGPNTEAFF
.	.	TRBV20-1	TRBJ1-2	TGCAGTGCTAGAGGGGGGGACATCCGAGGATATGGCTACACCTTC	CSARGGDIRGYGYTF
few	.	TRBV7-2	TRBJ1-6	TGTGCCAGCAGCTTAGCGGGACCGCCTAATTCACCCCTCCACTTT	CASSLAGPPNSPLHF
.	.	TRBV4-3	TRBJ1-4	TGCGCCAGCAGCCTAACCCATACACAGGGAGCGGAGGAAAAACTGTTTTTT	CASSLTHTQGAEEKLFF
.	.	TRBV6-5	TRBJ1-4	TGTGCCAGCAGTTCCGAGGGGTTGGGAAAACTGTTTTTT	CASSSEGLGKLFF
few	.	TRBV6-5	TRBJ1-5	TGTGCCAGCAGTTACTCAGCGGGGGGGGCCCAGCATTTT	CASSYSAGGAQHF
few	.	TRBV15	TRBJ2-5	TGTGCCACCAGACTAGCTGAGACCCAGTACTTC	CATRLAETQYF
once	TRBD2	TRBV20-1	TRBJ2-5	TGCAGTGCTAGAGATGGTGGAGTAGCGGGAGATAAGACCCAGTACTTC	CSARDGGVAGDKTQYF
few	.	TRBV10-3	TRBJ1-6	TGTGCCATCAGTGAGAGACAAGCGATTAATTCACCCCTCCACTTT	CAISERQAINSPLHF
medium-sized	.	TRBV20-1	TRBJ1-5	TGCAGTGCTAGAGAGGGAGGACTTGGCAATCAGCCCCAGCATTTT	CSAREGGLGNQPQHF